The 21 T cell receptor beta chains reported below all come from one sample, sequenced in a study of T cell clonality in common variable immunodeficiency. The table came from immunoSEQ multiplex PCR; TCRdb's copy has only in-frame clones and leaves some out. Singletons are absent from the sample, which has about 52,000 clones. Sequencing was carried out using peripheral blood mononuclear cells. Source of these receptors: a person aged 18-70 years in good health.

In regard to this clone: The CDR3 end lies 3 residues beyond the end of the read and is filled in from the germline J gene. The rearrangement links TRBV30 to TRBJ1-2; no clear D. This CDR3 has 14 amino acids. Germline CDR1 GTSNPN, CDR2 SVGIG (reference sequence). The DNA read from the CDR3 is TGTGCCTGGAGATTTACTAGCGGGAGTAGCGAC. This translates into CAWRFTSGSSD. The whole CDR3 protein is CAWRFTSGSSDYTF.

This clone was seen repeatedly, ten times or more. Mismatch with germline at one junction end may stem from a read error. The DNA ends 3 residues before the CDR3 does, and the rest of the CDR3 is filled in from the germline J gene. The rearrangement joins TRBV6-1 to TRBJ2-3; 11 nucleotides agree with TRBD2. This CDR3 has 17 amino acids. The germline CDR1 and CDR2 sequences are MNHNS and SASEGT. The CDR3 is CASREAGLADKTDTQYF. Partial CDR3 DNA: TGTGCCAGCAGGGAAGCGGGACTAGCGGATAAAACAGATACG.

This clone was seen ten or more times. The observed sequence ends 3 residues before the CDR3 terminus, with the missing tail filled in from the germline J gene. The rearrangement links TRBV7-9 to TRBJ1-2; D remains unclear. Germline values: CDR1 SEHNR, CDR2 FQNEAQ (reference sequence). The CDR3 is made up of 15 amino acids. Trimming took 4 bases from V and 4 from J, leaving 16 bases between them. This chain's CDR3 is CASSSDKLVVYGYTF. CDR3 bases read: TGTGCCAGCAGCTCCGACAAATTGGTAGTCTATGGC.

Only a few counts were recorded for this clone. The read terminates 3 residues ahead of where the CDR3 ends, so the germline J gene completes it. The genes are TRBV18 and TRBJ2-2, with 7 bases matching TRBD1. Germline V gene lookup returns CDR1 KGHSH and CDR2 LQKENI. The length of the CDR3 is 14 residues. The CDR3 here is CASSRQGTNSPLFF. The CDR3 bases that were read are TGTGCCAGCTCCCGACAGGGTACGAATTCACCG.

This clone was seen many times. The read ends 3 residues before the CDR3 terminus; that terminus is restored from the germline J gene. Other DNA sequences within the sample encode an identical CDR3. This sequence joins TRBV5-1 and TRBJ2-5; TRBD1 might be the D (5 bases). This CDR3 has 13 residues. Germline CDR1 is SGHRS and CDR2 is YFSETQ. Trimming cost V 0 bases and J 4 bases, with 7 bases left between them. This chain's CDR3 is CASSLEGRETQYF. Partial CDR3 DNA: TGCGCCAGCAGCTTGGAGGGGCGAGAGACC.

This clone was recorded at least ten times. The sequence runs out 3 residues before the end of the CDR3; the remainder is reconstructed from the germline J gene. This rearrangement joins TRBV4-2 to TRBJ2-1, with 11 bases lining up with TRBD2. The CDR3 runs 16 residues. CDR1 and CDR2 from the germline V gene are LGHNA and YNFKEQ. The V segment lost 0 bases and the J segment 8 bases; nucleotides outside the gene matches: 6. The covered CDR3 bases are TGTGCCAGCAGCCAAGAGAAACTAGCGGGAGTTGATGAG. The encoded protein is CASSQEKLAGVDE. The full CDR3 is CASSQEKLAGVDEQFF.

This clone has only a few counts. Read sequence stops 3 residues before the CDR3 end, and the germline J gene provides the missing end. This chain joins TRBV7-9 and TRBJ1-1; TRBD1 is a possible D gene (6 bases). The CDR3 sequence is 13 residues long. Germline V gene data show CDR1 as SEHNR and CDR2 as FQNEAQ (reference sequence). The sequenced part of the CDR3 DNA is TGTGCCAGCAGCTTAGACGTGGACAGAGAA. Protein: CASSLDVDRE. The complete CDR3 protein is CASSLDVDREAFF.

Details on this clone: The sequence runs out 3 residues before the end of the CDR3; the remainder is reconstructed from the germline J gene. The chain has TRBV11-2 and TRBJ2-7; TRBD2 matches 7 bases. Germline V gives CDR1 SGHAT, CDR2 FQNNGV. The V gene end was trimmed by 6 bases and the J gene end by 2 bases; junction bases not matched to a gene: 10. This CDR3 is built from 15 residues. The CDR3 here is CASRDTAGLTYEQYF. The CDR3 DNA, read in part, is TGTGCCAGCAGAGACACAGCGGGGTTGACCTACGAG.

This clone was observed at least ten times. The read comes to an end 3 residues before the CDR3 does, leaving the germline J gene to fill in the end. The chain is built from TRBV15 and TRBJ2-5; a weak D match, TRBD2 (5 bases). Germline CDR1 reads LNHNV; CDR2 reads YYDKDF (reference sequence). With 0 bases removed from V and 1 base from J, the gap between germline ends came to 9 bases. This CDR3 has 15 residues. The CDR3 sequence: CATSRDLRVQETQYF. CDR3 DNA (partial): TGTGCCACCAGCAGAGATCTGAGGGTCCAAGAGACC.

This clone came up many times. The CDR3 end falls 3 residues outside the read, so it is completed with the germline J gene. The V gene is TRBV6-4, the J gene TRBJ2-5; 7 nucleotides agree with TRBD1. V trimming: 7 bases; J trimming: 7 bases; junction bases outside the gene matches: 12. Per the germline V gene, CDR1 is MRHNA and CDR2 is SNTAGT. The CDR3 has 14 residues. CDR3 DNA (partial): TGTGCCAGCACCGGCGACAGGGTTATCGGGACC. Its translation is CASTGDRVIGT. The whole CDR3 reads CASTGDRVIGTQYF.

This clone was picked up a small number of times. Sequencing ends 3 residues short of the CDR3 end; the germline J gene provides the rest. V and J are TRBV2 and TRBJ1-2; 7 bases fit TRBD1. J was trimmed by 2 bases and V by 10 bases; bases with no gene match: 7. This CDR3 has 13 amino acids. Germline V gene lookup returns CDR1 SNHLY and CDR2 FYNNEI. CDR3 DNA (partial): TGTGCCACCAGAAAGGACAGGAACTATGGC. It specifies CATRKDRNYG. The full CDR3 is CATRKDRNYGYTF.

This clone showed up just a few times. The CDR3 end falls 3 residues outside the read, so it is completed with the germline J gene. J is TRBJ1-1 and V is TRBV19; D not resolved. Germline assignment: CDR1 LNHDA and CDR2 SQIVND (reference sequence). The CDR3 length is 14 residues. V gave up 3 bases and J gave up 7 bases, with 15 bases separating them. The sequenced part of the CDR3 DNA is TGTGCCAGTAGTATCCCGGGCGGGTTGATTGAA. Its translation is CASSIPGGLIE. The full CDR3 protein is CASSIPGGLIEAFF.

This clone was observed many times. The observed sequence ends 3 residues before the CDR3 terminus, with the missing tail filled in from the germline J gene. The V call is TRBV7-6, the J call TRBJ2-1; 9 positions agree with TRBD2. V was pared by 1 base and J by 9 bases, with 13 bases of the junction left unmatched. Germline V CDR1 and CDR2: SGHVS, FNYEAQ. This CDR3 spans 17 amino acids. The chain's CDR3 is CASSLEASGMGIAEQFF. The sequenced part of the CDR3 DNA is TGTGCCAGCAGCTTAGAGGCTAGCGGGATGGGTATAGCTGAG.

In its sample, this clone was seen many times. The DNA ends 3 residues before the CDR3 does, and the rest of the CDR3 is filled in from the germline J gene. The chain uses TRBV7-3 and TRBJ2-1; 8 nucleotides match TRBD2. The V gene's germline CDR1 is SGHTA and CDR2 FQGTGA. The CDR3 consists of 15 residues. The J segment lost 2 bases and the V segment lost 5 bases, leaving 5 bases of the junction unmatched. The CDR3 DNA, read in part, is TGTGCCAGCAGCCCCACGACTAGCGCCTACAATGAG. The encoded protein is CASSPTTSAYNE. The full CDR3 is CASSPTTSAYNEQFF.

This clone was detected only a few times. The read finishes 3 residues shy of the CDR3 end, and the germline J gene is used to complete it. This chain links TRBV30 with TRBJ1-2, with 8 bases matching TRBD1. CDR3 size: 15 residues. CDR1 is GTSNPN and CDR2 is SVGIG in the germline V gene (reference sequence). The CDR3 DNA, read in part, is TGTGCCTGGAACACCGGACAGGGACCGGGGGACGAC. This gives the protein CAWNTGQGPGDD. The full CDR3 protein is CAWNTGQGPGDDYTF.

This clone was detected many times. The read stops 3 residues short of the end of the CDR3; the missing end is completed from the germline J gene. The chain has TRBV29-1 and TRBJ2-5; 8 bases fit TRBD2. With 8 bases clipped from V and 1 base from J, the junction kept 12 bases outside the gene matches. The CDR3 length is 15 residues. CDR1 and CDR2 (germline): SQVTM, ANQGSEA. CDR3 bases read: TGCAGCACTTCGAGGGCGGGAGGACTCCAAGAGACC. This sequence encodes CSTSRAGGLQET. The CDR3, in full, reads CSTSRAGGLQETQYF.

Many counts were recorded for this clone. Sequencing ends 3 residues short of the CDR3 end; the germline J gene provides the rest. The chain recombines TRBV5-1 with TRBJ1-1; TRBD1 matches at 8 bases. V shed 0 bases, J shed 0 bases, and the junction held 4 bases outside the gene matches. There are 16 residues in the CDR3. Germline V lookup: CDR1 SGHRS, CDR2 YFSETQ. CDR3 sequence: CASSLGRGPMNTEAFF. The sequenced CDR3 bases are TGCGCCAGCAGCTTGGGCAGGGGGCCGATGAACACTGAA.

This clone was detected ten times or more. The CDR3 goes on 3 residues after the read ends, and that part is filled in from the germline J gene. The chain combines TRBV6-2 or TRBV6-3 with TRBJ1-1; 11 bases align to TRBD1. The CDR3 has 15 amino acids. V lost 4 bases to trimming and J lost 3 bases; unmatched junction nucleotides: 4. Germline V CDR1 and CDR2: MNHEY, SVGEGT. The part of the CDR3 DNA that was read is TGTGCCAGCAGTTCTCCGGGACAGGGGGACACTGAA. Its translation is CASSSPGQGDTE. The full CDR3 is CASSSPGQGDTEAFF.

This clone was counted ten times or more. The read ends 3 residues early relative to the CDR3; the germline J gene fills the gap. The chain employs TRBV7-9 and TRBJ2-5, with 7 bases matching TRBD1. The trim removed 5 bases at V and 3 bases at J, leaving 3 bases unmatched. The CDR3 sequence is 13 residues long. Germline V gene data show CDR1 as SEHNR and CDR2 as FQNEAQ (reference sequence). CDR3 bases read: TGTGCCAGCAGCCTGACAGGGAAAGAGACC. Translated, it gives CASSLTGKET. In full, the CDR3 reads CASSLTGKETQYF.

As regards this clone: The DNA ends 3 residues before the CDR3 does, and the rest of the CDR3 is filled in from the germline J gene. The J gene is TRBJ1-1, the V gene TRBV18; the D gene is possibly TRBD1 (6 bases). This CDR3 region has 14 residues. Trimming shortened V by 2 bases and J by 1 base, and 8 bases separated the two germline ends. Germline V gene data show CDR1 as KGHSH and CDR2 as LQKENI. Here the CDR3 reads CASSPNRENTEAFF. Partial CDR3 DNA: TGTGCCAGCTCACCAAACAGGGAGAACACTGAA.

This clone appeared many times. The CDR3 is cut off 3 residues early in the read; its end comes from the germline J gene. The V and J genes are TRBV5-1 and TRBJ1-2; 7 positions match TRBD1. Germline V CDR1 and CDR2: SGHRS, YFSETQ. The CDR3 is 15 amino acids. V was clipped by 2 bases and J by 2 bases; unmatched bases: 6. The sequenced part of the CDR3 DNA is TGCGCCAGCAGCTTAGGGGACAGCCTCAACTATGGC. It encodes CASSLGDSLNYG. In full, the CDR3 reads CASSLGDSLNYGYTF.